This TCR beta chain appears in the sequencing data of a study of blood T cell repertoires in COVID-19. Sequenced by immunoSEQ multiplex PCR; TCRdb stores in-frame clones only, minus some. The profile shows about 400,000 clones, nearly 90% of them singletons. The ends were cut back, 3 bases at V and 7 bases at J, with 10 bases in the middle. The CDR3 length is 13 residues. Germline-derived CDR1 and CDR2 are SGHTA and FQGNSA. Sequenced input: PBMCs or T cells enriched from blood (not recorded which). The TCR originated in a woman aged 40 to 49 with acute COVID-19. The chain links TRBV7-2 to TRBJ1-5; D remains ambiguous. The CDR3 spells CASSFGRLQPQHF. The CDR3 bases are TGTGCCAGCAGCTTTGGCAGGCTCCAGCCCCAGCATTTT.